This T cell receptor beta chain was documented in a study of cytomegalovirus exposure and HLA in healthy donors. Whole-study results and caveats: Some V segments, TRBV6-2 and TRBV6-3 among them, were indistinguishable and were therefore excluded. Per published reports, the classifier diagnosed cytomegalovirus status with high specificity and sensitivity.

It was with 60 Vbeta and 13 Jbeta primers that the PCR ran. Sequencing was performed with immunoSEQ multiplex PCR; in TCRdb, only in-frame clones are kept and a portion is missing. The sample carries approximately 140,000 clones, roughly three quarters recorded once. In regard to this clone: The antigen is unknown.

With 0 bases clipped from V and 4 bases from J, the junction kept 1 base outside the gene matches. CDR3 length: 15 residues. The V gene's germline CDR1 is SGHRS and CDR2 YFSETQ. The chain links TRBV5-1 to TRBJ2-3; 11 bases are a match to TRBD2. The specimen sequenced was PBMCs. The TCR originated in a woman aged 50 to 60 in good health and CMV-seronegative. CDR3 nucleotides: TGCGCCAGCAGCTTGGGGACTAGCGGGCCAGATACGCAGTATTTT. Its protein is CASSLGTSGPDTQYF.